One and the same sample provided the 27 T cell receptor beta chains below, sequenced in a study of TIL therapy for anti-PD-1-resistant metastatic lung cancer. Sequencing used immunoSEQ v3. Sequencing used immunoSEQ multiplex PCR; TCRdb keeps in-frame clones, though not all of them. Among under 60,000 clones listed, 65% to 90% were seen once. This sample's time point: pre-treatment sample, taken before nivolumab and TIL therapy. The sample in question was blood, obtained at baseline. The receptors here all came from a person aged 25-79 years with non-small cell lung cancer.

This chain uses TRBV10-3 with TRBJ2-6, with 7 positions matching TRBD2. CDR1 is ENHRY and CDR2 is SYGVKD in the germline V gene. This CDR3 comprises 19 residues. V lost 2 bases and J lost 1; bases outside the gene matches: 11. This chain's CDR3 is CAISEPNPGGRSGANVLTF. CDR3 nucleotides: TGTGCCATCAGTGAGCCAAACCCGGGGGGAAGGTCTGGGGCCAACGTCCTGACTTTC.

The genes are TRBV29-1 and TRBJ2-5; no clear D. The CDR3 is 14 residues long. Deletions cut 4 bases from V and 1 base from J, with 13 bases between. Germline V lookup: CDR1 SQVTM, CDR2 ANQGSEA. The CDR3 is CSVGPSTTQETQYF. CDR3 DNA: TGCAGCGTTGGACCCTCCACCACCCAAGAGACCCAGTACTTC.

The V and J genes are TRBV24-1 and TRBJ1-4; TRBD1 matches 7 bases. CDR3 length: 15 amino acids. Germline CDR1 and CDR2: KGHDR and SFDVKD. J was trimmed by 7 bases and V by 2 bases; bases with no gene match: 6. CDR3 nucleotides: TGTGCCACCAGTGATTCAAGGGGGCCTGGTGAAAAACTGTTTTTT. It translates to CATSDSRGPGEKLFF.

This clone was seen a single time. The chain recombines TRBV28 with TRBJ2-3, with D tentatively TRBD1 (6 bases). The ends were cut back, 3 bases at V and 1 base at J, with 11 bases in the middle. CDR1 MDHEN and CDR2 SYDVKM come from the germline V gene. The CDR3 runs 15 residues. CDR3 amino acids: CASSFSRGGTDTQYF. The CDR3 DNA reads as TGTGCCAGCAGTTTCAGCAGGGGTGGCACAGATACGCAGTATTTT.

This CDR3 is CASSRAWAKNIQYF. Here the CDR3 DNA reads TGCGCCAGCAGTCGGGCGTGGGCCAAAAACATTCAGTACTTC. The chain employs TRBV23-1 and TRBJ2-4; D not resolved. TRBV23-1 is given ORF status, its function remaining uncertain. CDR3 size: 14 residues. Trimming took 4 bases from V and 1 from J, leaving 8 bases between them.

The chain carries TRBV30 and TRBJ2-3, with 9 bases aligning to TRBD2. The length of the CDR3 is 15 residues. Germline loops: CDR1 GTSNPN, CDR2 SVGIG (reference sequence). The V segment lost 2 bases and the J segment 9 bases; nucleotides outside the gene matches: 12. The CDR3 bases are TGTGCCTGGAGTCCCGGGACTAGCTCCTACCCGACGCAGTATTTT. It codes for CAWSPGTSSYPTQYF.

V and J are TRBV6-5 and TRBJ2-7; D gene uncertain. V was trimmed by 2 bases and J by 0 bases, leaving 11 bases between them. Per germline, CDR1 MNHEY and CDR2 SVGAGI. CDR3 length: 15 amino acids. CDR3: CASSYRGRSSYEQYF. Here the CDR3 DNA reads TGTGCCAGCAGTTACCGAGGACGGAGCTCCTACGAGCAGTACTTC.

The rearrangement joins TRBV13 to TRBJ2-2, with D possibly TRBD2 on 5 matching bases. CDR3 size: 14 residues. The ends were cut back, 8 bases at V and 5 bases at J, with 15 bases in the middle. CDR1 is PRHDT and CDR2 is FYEKMQ in the germline V gene (reference sequence). CDR3 residues: CASYRGSKTGELFF. As DNA, the CDR3 is TGTGCCAGCTACCGTGGGAGTAAAACCGGGGAGCTGTTTTTT.

V and J are TRBV6-5 and TRBJ2-5, with D unclear. CDR1 is MNHEY, CDR2 SVGAGI, per germline. The V and J ends lost 5 bases and 1 base respectively, with 11 bases between them. The CDR3 has 14 amino acids. The CDR3 protein is CASSPIYTQETQYF. Here the CDR3 DNA reads TGTGCCAGCAGTCCCATCTATACCCAAGAGACCCAGTACTTC.

V and J are TRBV5-1 and TRBJ2-7; TRBD1 matches 10 bases. The junction had 6 bases not matched to a gene; V was cut back by 5 bases and J by 4 bases. This CDR3 has 14 residues. Germline loops: CDR1 SGHRS, CDR2 YFSETQ. The chain's CDR3 is CASSLDRGQYEQYF. CDR3 in DNA: TGCGCCAGCAGTCTTGACAGGGGGCAGTACGAGCAGTACTTC.

The chain is built from TRBV6-5 and TRBJ2-7; D may match TRBD1 or TRBD2 (5 bases each). The CDR3 is 13 residues long. V lost 3 bases and J 6 bases, leaving 12 bases between the germline ends. CDR1 MNHEY and CDR2 SVGAGI come from the germline V gene. The CDR3: CASSYGGPGEQYF. As DNA, the CDR3 is TGTGCCAGCAGTTATGGGGGACCTGGCGAGCAGTACTTC.

This chain joins TRBV28 and TRBJ2-7, with 8 positions matching TRBD2. J gave up 5 bases and V 4 bases, and 7 bases lay outside the gene matches. This CDR3 has 14 residues. Germline CDR1 is MDHEN and CDR2 is SYDVKM. The CDR3 loop reads CASSWQAGGDEQYF. DNA of the CDR3: TGTGCCAGCAGTTGGCAGGCGGGGGGCGACGAGCAGTACTTC.

V and J are TRBV19 and TRBJ1-1; D unclear. CDR3 size: 14 residues. CDR1 LNHDA and CDR2 SQIVND come from the germline V gene (reference sequence). The germline V and J ends were trimmed by 5 bases and 0 bases, with 10 bases remaining between them. The CDR3 loop is CASSPGLMNTEAFF. The CDR3 DNA is TGTGCCAGTAGTCCAGGACTGATGAACACTGAAGCTTTCTTT.

This chain connects TRBV5-1 to TRBJ2-5; 14 bases are a match to TRBD2. The CDR3 has 18 amino acids. The germline V gene encodes CDR1 SGHRS and CDR2 YFSETQ. V lost 1 base and J lost 4; bases outside the gene matches: 9. The CDR3 reads CASSLTPGLAGVGETQYF. DNA of the CDR3: TGCGCCAGCAGCTTGACCCCGGGACTAGCGGGAGTGGGAGAGACCCAGTACTTC.

CDR3 bases: TGTGCCAGTAGTATCCTCCAGAACACTGAAGCTTTCTTT. Translated: CASSILQNTEAFF. The chain is built from TRBV19 and TRBJ1-1; no definite D call. Germline lookup yields CDR1 LNHDA and CDR2 SQIVND (reference sequence). The CDR3 length is 13 residues. V gave up 3 bases and J gave up 1 base, with 6 bases separating them. The entire variable domain, with the rest obtained from reference TRBV19 and TRBJ1-1, is as follows: DGGITQSPKYLFRKEGQNVTLSCEQNLNHDAMYWYRQDPGQGLRLIYYSQIVNDFQKGDIAEGYSVSREKKESFPLTVTSAQKNPTAFYLCASSILQNTEAFFGQGTRLTVV.

The chain combines TRBV2 with TRBJ2-7; 7 nucleotides match TRBD1. There are 14 residues in the CDR3. From germline, CDR1 is SNHLY and CDR2 FYNNEI. V shed 1 base and J 7 bases; nucleotides not matched to a gene: 7. DNA for the CDR3: TGTGCCAGCAGTGAAGTCACAGGGGCGAGGGAGCAGTACTTC. It translates to CASSEVTGAREQYF.

J is TRBJ1-2 and V is TRBV7-2; D is perhaps TRBD1 (6 bases). The CDR3 runs to 14 residues. CDR1 is SGHTA and CDR2 is FQGNSA in the germline V gene. Deletions cut 3 bases from V and 4 bases from J, with 12 bases between. Written as DNA, the CDR3 is TGTGCCAGCAGCTTCCAGGACAGCGCCTATGGCTACACCTTC. This translates into CASSFQDSAYGYTF.

CDR3 nucleotides: TGCGCCAGCAGTCAATTAGTAGCAGGGGGATGCGAGCAGTACTTC. It is translated as CASSQLVAGGCEQYF. The chain links TRBV23-1 to TRBJ2-7; TRBD1 aligns across 7 bases. TRBV23-1 is an ORF, with its function uncertain. The CDR3 length is 15 residues. With 1 base clipped from V and 6 bases from J, the junction kept 9 bases outside the gene matches.

This sequence joins TRBV6-1 and TRBJ2-1, with TRBD2 identical over 11 bases. J gave up 9 bases and V 2 bases, and 27 bases lay outside the gene matches. This CDR3 region has 22 residues. Germline V CDR1 and CDR2: MNHNS, SASEGT. CDR3 protein: CASSEPLQQGAKLAGGTGEQFF. Here the CDR3 DNA reads TGTGCCAGCAGTGAACCCTTACAGCAGGGGGCTAAGCTAGCGGGAGGTACTGGTGAGCAGTTCTTC.

The rearrangement links TRBV19 to TRBJ1-1, with a tentative D call TRBD1 (5 bases). V was cut by 3 bases and J by 2 bases, with 16 bases left in between. Germline CDR1 LNHDA, CDR2 SQIVND (reference sequence). This CDR3 has 16 residues. CDR3: CASSIGAAGPNTEAFF. CDR3 nucleotides: TGTGCCAGTAGTATTGGGGCGGCAGGGCCTAACACTGAAGCTTTCTTT.

The J gene is TRBJ2-2, the V gene TRBV4-2, with no clear D. Germline loops: CDR1 LGHNA, CDR2 YNFKEQ. The V end was cut by 1 base, the J end by 3 bases, with 9 bases between. This CDR3 spans 15 amino acids. In DNA form, the CDR3 reads TGTGCCAGCAGCCAAGGAATGCGGTACACCGGGGAGCTGTTTTTT. As protein: CASSQGMRYTGELFF.

This rearrangement joins TRBV13 to TRBJ2-5; TRBD1 might be the D (6 bases). This CDR3 has 14 amino acids. Germline lookup yields CDR1 PRHDT and CDR2 FYEKMQ (reference sequence). Trimming removed 6 bases from V and 5 bases from J, with 16 bases in between. The CDR3 nucleotides are TGTGCCAGCAGTCGGGACACCGAAGGGGAGACCCAGTACTTC. Its protein product is CASSRDTEGETQYF.

The chain links TRBV18 to TRBJ2-4, with TRBD1 identical over 7 bases. Per the germline V gene, CDR1 is KGHSH and CDR2 is LQKENI. With 5 bases clipped from V and 2 bases from J, the junction kept 6 bases outside the gene matches. This CDR3 has 15 residues. For the CDR3, the DNA is TGTGCCAGCTCAACGGACAGGCCATCCAAAAACATTCAGTACTTC. Its protein is CASSTDRPSKNIQYF.

This clone turned up a few times. The V gene is TRBV2, the J gene TRBJ2-1, with D possibly being TRBD1 (6 bases). The V end lost 4 bases, the J end lost 4 bases, and 11 bases lay between the germline ends. The CDR3 consists of 14 residues. Germline V gene data show CDR1 as SNHLY and CDR2 as FYNNEI. The chain's CDR3 is CASSGADSYNEQFF. The DNA of the CDR3 is TGTGCCAGCAGTGGAGCGGACAGTTACAATGAGCAGTTCTTC.

This clone was seen only a few times. The V call is TRBV7-2, the J call TRBJ2-7; D is possibly TRBD1 (6 bases). Trimming cost V 3 bases and J 6 bases, with 12 bases left between them. Germline lookup yields CDR1 SGHTA and CDR2 FQGNSA. This CDR3 is built from 13 residues. CDR3 residues: CASSFTGIAEQYF. CDR3 sequence (DNA): TGTGCCAGCAGCTTTACAGGGATTGCCGAGCAGTACTTC.

The gene calls are TRBV6-2 or TRBV6-3 and TRBJ2-3; D ambiguous. The V gene lost 1 base and the J gene lost 3 bases, with 17 bases spanning the gap. CDR1 and CDR2 from the germline V gene are MNHEY and SVGEGT. The CDR3 contains 17 residues. The CDR3 spells CASSYWVASPQTDTQYF. The CDR3 nucleotides read TGTGCCAGCAGTTACTGGGTAGCAAGCCCCCAAACAGATACGCAGTATTTT.

The V gene is TRBV4-3, the J gene TRBJ1-5; the D is unclear. The V gene lost 1 base and the J gene lost 13 bases, with 14 bases spanning the gap. The CDR3 is 13 residues long. Germline lookup yields CDR1 LGHNA and CDR2 YSLEER. CDR3 coding DNA: TGCGCCAGCAGCCAAGTTAGAACCGCTGATCAGCATTTT. Amino acids: CASSQVRTADQHF.